This note documents a single T cell receptor (beta chain) sequence. Trimming took 5 bases from V and 4 from J, leaving 12 bases between them. The CDR3 consists of 14 residues. Looked up from germline, CDR1 is LNHDA and CDR2 is SQIVND (reference sequence). In the original processing: Reference gene primers were amplified, and this amplification served to estimate nucleated cell counts. Clones were sequenced by immunoSEQ multiplex PCR, and TCRdb holds only the in-frame ones, with some missing. V, J and clone size reflect that table, while D and trimming were determined from the DNA. The sample consists of about 180,000 clones, about 86% of them appearing once. The sample belongs to a study of blood T cell repertoires in COVID-19. Study-level information: Both acute and convalescent COVID-19 samples were obtained from the United States, Italy and Spain. PBMCs, B-cell-depleted T cells, or T cells were the source of the cDNA or gDNA that made up the material.

J is TRBJ1-3 and V is TRBV19, with a tentative D call TRBD1 (5 bases). The clonotype originates from a man aged 50-60 years with active or convalescent COVID-19. The sequenced material came from peripheral blood. CDR3 coding DNA: TGTGCCAGTAGTGCCAGGGTTCCCGGAAACACCATATATTTT. This sequence encodes CASSARVPGNTIYF.